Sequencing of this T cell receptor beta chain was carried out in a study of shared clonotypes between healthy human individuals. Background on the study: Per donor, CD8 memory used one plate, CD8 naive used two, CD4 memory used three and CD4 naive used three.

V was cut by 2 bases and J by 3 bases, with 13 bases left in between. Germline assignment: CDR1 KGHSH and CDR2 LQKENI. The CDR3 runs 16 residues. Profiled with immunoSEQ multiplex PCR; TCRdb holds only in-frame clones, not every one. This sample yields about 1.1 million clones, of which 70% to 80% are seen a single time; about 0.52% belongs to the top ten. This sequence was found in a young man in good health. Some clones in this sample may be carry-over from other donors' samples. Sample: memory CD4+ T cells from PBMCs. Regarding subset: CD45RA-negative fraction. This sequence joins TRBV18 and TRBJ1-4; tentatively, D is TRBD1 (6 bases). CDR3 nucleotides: TGTGCCAGCTCACCATTCAAGACAGGACCTAATGAAAAACTGTTTTTT. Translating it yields CASSPFKTGPNEKLFF.